The clone carrying this TCR beta chain is a singleton in its sample. As yet, its antigen is unknown. Libraries were prepared by immunoSEQ multiplex PCR; TCRdb keeps only in-frame clonotypes and omits some of them. The data hold roughly 2.5 million clones, with about 92% observed a single time. Per germline, CDR1 SGHRS and CDR2 YFSETQ. This CDR3 has 15 residues. The V segment lost 0 bases and the J segment 8 bases; nucleotides outside the gene matches: 9. This entry comes from a study of shared clonotypes between healthy human individuals. Study conclusions and caveats: Depth of sequencing was expected to influence donor clonotype sharing.

Every donor, a Caucasian adult, lived in Nashville, Tennessee. The TCR originated in a man aged 18-30 years in good health. The chain links TRBV5-1 to TRBJ1-1, with 8 bases fitting TRBD1. Sequencing was performed on naive CD4+ T cells sorted from blood. Subset defined: CD45RA+ positively selected. This chain's CDR3 is CASSLDGQGEREAFF. The CDR3 bases are TGCGCCAGCAGCTTGGACGGACAGGGTGAGCGAGAAGCTTTCTTT.